This T cell receptor beta chain is from a study of blood T cell repertoires in COVID-19. Only one count was recorded for this clone. Per the study methods: Amplification of reference gene primers provided the estimated nucleated cell counts. The protocol was immunoSEQ multiplex PCR, while the TCRdb copy is restricted to in-frame clones and leaves out a portion. D and trimming were read from the DNA, whereas the V and J calls and clone size are those reported in that table. Found here are fewer than 120,000 clones, 82% of them singletons; the top ten hold approximately 15%. Germline lookup yields CDR1 SQVTM and CDR2 ANQGSEA. The length of the CDR3 is 14 residues. The V gene end was trimmed by 6 bases and the J gene end by 7 bases; junction bases not matched to a gene: 14.

Specimen: peripheral blood. J is TRBJ2-7 and V is TRBV29-1; 8 nucleotides line up with TRBD2. The clonotype comes from a woman aged 55 to 70 with acute or convalescent COVID-19. The CDR3: CSVSRGGAGVEQYF. The CDR3 coding sequence is TGCAGCGTCTCCCGGGGGGGAGCGGGGGTAGAGCAGTACTTC.